This T cell receptor beta chain was identified in a study of T cells in Graves' hyperthyroidism and ophthalmopathy. V gave up 4 bases and J gave up 3 bases, with 13 bases separating them. There are 14 residues in the CDR3. Germline CDR1 MNHNS, CDR2 SASEGT. This clonotype was seen a few times. Its antigen is unknown. TCR beta CDR3 sequences were amplified from RNA transcripts. TCR CDR3 underwent first-round RT-PCR with the HTBI primer set. TCRdb passed the multiplex PCR reads through MiXCR, listing each CDR3 protein once. The data contain hundreds of thousands of distinct CDR3 sequences, less than 25% of them singletons. Study-wide results and limits: Blood also carried most thyroid clonotypes expanded above 0.001.

V is TRBV6-1 and J is TRBJ2-7; D gene unclear. This TCR was recovered from a man aged 30 to 45 with Graves' ophthalmopathy. Sequenced material: blood. This CDR3 reads CASSVRRLRYEQYF. In DNA form, the CDR3 reads TGTGCCAGCAGTGTCCGCAGACTCCGCTACGAGCAGTACTTC.